This T cell receptor beta chain comes out of a study of blood T cells in healthy people across ages. PCR was performed a second time for 7 to 11 cycles using a sample-barcoded 5' primer and a J-beta primer mix. TCRdb itself ran the 5' RACE reads through MiXCR, one entry per CDR3 protein. The table records 910,000 or so distinct CDR3 sequences, 51% of them present only once. In this sample, this clonotype turned up a few times. CDR1 is LGHDT and CDR2 is YNNKEL in the germline V gene (reference sequence). The CDR3 runs 13 residues. Trimming left V 3 bases short and J 7 bases short, with 10 bases between.

Sequenced material: blood. This chain uses TRBV3-1 with TRBJ2-4; D is ambiguous. The receptor's source is a woman aged 55-69 years in good health. The CDR3 DNA reads as TGTGCCAGCAGCCAGATGATCAGGAACATTCAGTACTTC. Its translation: CASSQMIRNIQYF. Variable domain in full (rest from reference TRBV3-1 and TRBJ2-4): DTAVSQTPKYLVTQMGNDKSIKCEQNLGHDTMYWYKQDSKKFLKIMFSYNNKELIINETVPNRFSPKSPDKAHLNLHINSLELGDSAVYFCASSQMIRNIQYFGAGTRLSVL.